A selection of T cell receptor beta chains follows, all from one sample in a study of blood T cell repertoires in COVID-19. Clones were read by immunoSEQ multiplex PCR, and TCRdb kept only the in-frame ones, dropping some. Here the sample spans 250,000 to 300,000 clones, 87% being singletons. Sequenced sample: peripheral blood. The receptors stem from a woman aged 45-65 years who had recovered from COVID-19. CDR3s include the opening cysteine and the closing phenylalanine or tryptophan. D genes are given only for firm matches. Clone size appears in some rows only: once, few, many, or a class for an expanded clone.

cdr3_nt	cdr3_aa	j_call	clone_size	d_call	cdr3_length	v_call
TGTGCCAGCAGCCAGAACGTGGGGCAGGGGTTGACTGAAGCTTTCTTT	CASSQNVGQGLTEAFF	TRBJ1-1	NA	NA	16	TRBV7-3
TGTGCCAGCAGCTCTTGGACAGGTAACGAGCAGTACTTC	CASSSWTGNEQYF	TRBJ2-7	NA	TRBD1	13	TRBV5-4
TGTGCCAGCTCACCGGGGACTGCTACCTACGAGCAGTACTTC	CASSPGTATYEQYF	TRBJ2-7	once	NA	14	TRBV18
TGTGCCATCAGTGAGAAGCGTCAGTTCCAAGAGACCCAGTACTTC	CAISEKRQFQETQYF	TRBJ2-5	NA	NA	15	TRBV10-3
TGTGCCAGCAGTGAGACAGGGGGCGGGGGCACTGAAGCTTTCTTT	CASSETGGGGTEAFF	TRBJ1-1	once	TRBD1	15	TRBV6-4
TGTGCCAGCGGGGAGGAGGGCAAGGACTATGGCTACACCTTC	CASGEEGKDYGYTF	TRBJ1-2	NA	NA	14	TRBV28
TGTGCCAGTAACGATGGGGGGGCGACTAATGAAAAACTGTTTTTT	CASNDGGATNEKLFF	TRBJ1-4	NA	NA	15	TRBV19
TGTGCCAGCAGCTTGGGGCTCACGGGGGACAATGAGCAGTTCTTC	CASSLGLTGDNEQFF	TRBJ2-1	many	NA	15	TRBV5-8
TGTGCCAGCAGCCTCCACAGGGATTATAATGAAAAACTGTTTTTT	CASSLHRDYNEKLFF	TRBJ1-4	NA	NA	15	TRBV7-9
TGTGCCAGCCGTTCACAGGGTGATTCACCCCTCCACTTT	CASRSQGDSPLHF	TRBJ1-6	NA	NA	13	TRBV2
TGTGCCAGCAGCTTTTCCCCCATTTTCGGGGAGCAGTACTTC	CASSFSPIFGEQYF	TRBJ2-7	few	NA	14	TRBV5-6
TGTGCCAGCAGTCCCAGGATTACCGGGACAGGATGGTTTGGGGCCAACGTCCTGACTTTC	CASSPRITGTGWFGANVLTF	TRBJ2-6	NA	TRBD1	20	TRBV6-6
TGTGCCAGTAGTACAACAGGGTCTAACACCATATATTTT	CASSTTGSNTIYF	TRBJ1-3	NA	NA	13	TRBV19
TGTGCCAGCAGCTTGAGCCTAGCGGGTGGTCTTAGTGGGGAGCAGTTCTTC	CASSLSLAGGLSGEQFF	TRBJ2-1	NA	TRBD2	17	TRBV5-5
TGTGCCAGCAAAGGTTTGGGAGGGGGTAATCAGCCCCAGCATTTT	CASKGLGGGNQPQHF	TRBJ1-5	NA	NA	15	TRBV6-5
TGTGCCAGCAGCTTGGGGGGAGGAGAGACCCAGTACTTC	CASSLGGGETQYF	TRBJ2-5	NA	NA	13	TRBV5-4
TGTGCCTCCCACCGGGGCAGGGGCCGGAACACTGAAGCTTTCTTT	CASHRGRGRNTEAFF	TRBJ1-1	NA	NA	15	TRBV30
TGTGCCAGCAGCTTCAGCGGGAGAGAAGAGACCCAGTACTTC	CASSFSGREETQYF	TRBJ2-5	NA	TRBD2	14	TRBV28
TGTGCCAGCAGGAGAACGGGGACCTACGAGCAGTACTTC	CASRRTGTYEQYF	TRBJ2-7	NA	NA	13	TRBV5-8
TGTGCCAGCAGTGAAACACTAGCGGGGGGGCCGGGGACAGATACGCAGTATTTT	CASSETLAGGPGTDTQYF	TRBJ2-3	NA	TRBD2	18	TRBV6-1
TGTGCCAGTAGTCCAGACATGAATCAGCCCCAGCATTTT	CASSPDMNQPQHF	TRBJ1-5	NA	NA	13	TRBV19
TGTGCCGGAAGAACTCTAGCGCAAGAGACCCAGTACTTC	CAGRTLAQETQYF	TRBJ2-5	NA	NA	13	TRBV30
TGTGCCAGTAGTATAGGAAACAGGGGCGAGCAGTACTTC	CASSIGNRGEQYF	TRBJ2-7	few	TRBD1	13	TRBV19
TGTGCCAGCAGCTTGGGCCAGGAAGGAAACACCATATATTTT	CASSLGQEGNTIYF	TRBJ1-3	NA	NA	14	TRBV7-9
TGCGCCAGCAGCCGCGGCGGGGGGTCCTACGAGCAGTACTTC	CASSRGGGSYEQYF	TRBJ2-7	NA	TRBD2	14	TRBV4-3
TGTGCCAGTAGGGCGGACAGGGGACTTGCTTTCTTT	CASRADRGLAFF	TRBJ1-1	NA	TRBD1	12	TRBV19
TGTGCCAGTAGGCCGACAGCTACTGGAAACACCATATATTTT	CASRPTATGNTIYF	TRBJ1-3	NA	NA	14	TRBV19
TGTGCCTGGAGTAAAGGACAGGGAACAAGGATACTCTATGGAAACACCATATATTTT	CAWSKGQGTRILYGNTIYF	TRBJ1-3	NA	TRBD1	19	TRBV30
TGTGCCAGCAGTTTGTTTGCGGGGGGTTCCTACAATGAGCAGTTCTTC	CASSLFAGGSYNEQFF	TRBJ2-1	NA	TRBD2	16	TRBV28
TGTGCCAGCAGCTTAGACGGGAGGGGGGCGAATTCACCCCTCCACTTT	CASSLDGRGANSPLHF	TRBJ1-6	once	NA	16	TRBV7-2
TGTGCCAGCAGTCAACAGGGGAATCAGCCCCAGCATTTT	CASSQQGNQPQHF	TRBJ1-5	few	TRBD1	13	TRBV2
TGCGCCAGCAGGGTACAGGATAGCACTGAAGCTTTCTTT	CASRVQDSTEAFF	TRBJ1-1	NA	NA	13	TRBV4-3
TGTGCCAGCAGCCCCAACAGGGCCCGTGGTGAAGCTTTCTTT	CASSPNRARGEAFF	TRBJ1-1	NA	NA	14	TRBV6-2/TRBV6-3
TGCGCCAGCGCCTTACAGGGAATGGGCACTGAAGCTTTCTTT	CASALQGMGTEAFF	TRBJ1-1	NA	NA	14	TRBV5-1
TGCGCCAGCAGAATGAACGCGGGGTCTAGCACAGATACGCAGTATTTT	CASRMNAGSSTDTQYF	TRBJ2-3	NA	NA	16	TRBV5-1
TGTGCCAGCAGCCGCAACCGTGGACAGGGTAGTTCCTACAATGAGCAGTTCTTC	CASSRNRGQGSSYNEQFF	TRBJ2-1	NA	TRBD1	18	TRBV6-4
TGTGCCAGTAGTATAAGCAGGGACACTGAAGCTTTCTTT	CASSISRDTEAFF	TRBJ1-1	NA	NA	13	TRBV19
TGTGCCTGGAGTGTGGGCGGGAGGGCCGGATACGAGCAGTACTTC	CAWSVGGRAGYEQYF	TRBJ2-7	NA	TRBD2	15	TRBV30
TGTGCCACCAGTGAGGGACAGGGGAGAGGCTACACCTTC	CATSEGQGRGYTF	TRBJ1-2	once	TRBD1	13	TRBV24-1
TGTGCCAGCAGGCTCCTAGAAAACATTCAGTACTTC	CASRLLENIQYF	TRBJ2-4	NA	NA	12	TRBV2
TGTGCCAGCAGGTCACAGGGGGCGCAGTACGAGCAGTACTTC	CASRSQGAQYEQYF	TRBJ2-7	NA	TRBD1	14	TRBV7-3
TGTGCCAGCAGGACCTCCGGCGGCACCGGGGAGCTGTTTTTT	CASRTSGGTGELFF	TRBJ2-2	NA	NA	14	TRBV13
TGTGCCAGCAGTCCCTCCCCTGACAGGGTATATGGCTACACCTTC	CASSPSPDRVYGYTF	TRBJ1-2	many	TRBD1	15	TRBV28
TGTGCCAGCAGTTTGCAGGGGCGCGTCTCTAAAGGCTACACCTTC	CASSLQGRVSKGYTF	TRBJ1-2	NA	NA	15	TRBV28
TGTGCCAGCAGCCTTATACTAGAACGCGGCTACCAAGAGACCCAGTACTTC	CASSLILERGYQETQYF	TRBJ2-5	NA	NA	17	TRBV3-1/TRBV3-2
TGTGCCAGCAGCTTGGCCAGGTTTTGGCAAGAGACCCAGTACTTC	CASSLARFWQETQYF	TRBJ2-5	once	NA	15	TRBV5-5
TGTGCCAGCAGCTTTAGTAGCAATCAGCCCCAGCATTTT	CASSFSSNQPQHF	TRBJ1-5	NA	NA	13	TRBV7-2
TGTGCCAGCAGCTCCACCGGACTAGCGGGAGGTCGGTTGGTAGATACGCAGTATTTT	CASSSTGLAGGRLVDTQYF	TRBJ2-3	once	TRBD2	19	TRBV7-2